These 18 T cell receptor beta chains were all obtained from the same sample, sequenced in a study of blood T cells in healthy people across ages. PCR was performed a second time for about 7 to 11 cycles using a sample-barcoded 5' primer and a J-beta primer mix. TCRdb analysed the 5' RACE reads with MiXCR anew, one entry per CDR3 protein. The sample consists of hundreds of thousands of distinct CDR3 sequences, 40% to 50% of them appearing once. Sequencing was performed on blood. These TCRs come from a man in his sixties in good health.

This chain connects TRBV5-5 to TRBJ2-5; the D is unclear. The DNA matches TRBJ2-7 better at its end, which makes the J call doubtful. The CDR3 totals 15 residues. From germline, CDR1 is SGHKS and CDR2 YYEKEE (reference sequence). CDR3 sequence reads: CASSLGSPTRREQYF. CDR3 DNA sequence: TGTGCCAGCAGCCTCGGAAGCCCTACTCGGCGCGAGCAGTACTTC.

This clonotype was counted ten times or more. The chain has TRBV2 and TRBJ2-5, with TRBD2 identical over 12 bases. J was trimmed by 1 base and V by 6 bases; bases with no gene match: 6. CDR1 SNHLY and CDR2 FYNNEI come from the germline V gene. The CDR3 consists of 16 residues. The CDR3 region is CASSQRLAGAQETQYF. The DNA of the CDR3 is TGTGCCAGCAGCCAAAGACTAGCGGGGGCCCAAGAGACCCAGTACTTC.

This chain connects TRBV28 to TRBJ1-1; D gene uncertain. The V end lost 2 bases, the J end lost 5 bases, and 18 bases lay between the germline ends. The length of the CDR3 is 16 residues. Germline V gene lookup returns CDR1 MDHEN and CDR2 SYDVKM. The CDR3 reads CASSLSPTTGGTEAFF. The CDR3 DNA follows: TGTGCCAGCAGTTTAAGCCCCACCACCGGTGGGACTGAAGCTTTCTTT.

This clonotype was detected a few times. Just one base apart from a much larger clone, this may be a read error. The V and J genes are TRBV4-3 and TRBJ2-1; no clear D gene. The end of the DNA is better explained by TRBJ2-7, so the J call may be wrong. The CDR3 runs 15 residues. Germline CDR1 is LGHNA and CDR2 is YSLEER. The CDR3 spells CASSLTVSSYNEQYF. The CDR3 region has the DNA TGCGCCAGCAGCCTTACTGTGAGCTCCTACAATGAGCAGTACTTC.

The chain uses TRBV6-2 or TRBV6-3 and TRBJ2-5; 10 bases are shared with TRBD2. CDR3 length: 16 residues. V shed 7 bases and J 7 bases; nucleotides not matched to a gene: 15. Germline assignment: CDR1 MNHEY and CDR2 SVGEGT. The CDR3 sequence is CASKRSGGDVYGTQYF. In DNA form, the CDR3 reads TGTGCCAGCAAAAGAAGCGGGGGGGATGTCTATGGGACCCAGTACTTC.

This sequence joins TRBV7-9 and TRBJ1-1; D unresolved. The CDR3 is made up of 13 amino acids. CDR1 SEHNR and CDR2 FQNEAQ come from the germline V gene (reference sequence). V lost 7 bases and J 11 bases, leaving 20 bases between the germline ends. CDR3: CASISNPTRDAFF. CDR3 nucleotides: TGTGCCAGCATCTCAAACCCTACTCGGGATGCTTTCTTT.

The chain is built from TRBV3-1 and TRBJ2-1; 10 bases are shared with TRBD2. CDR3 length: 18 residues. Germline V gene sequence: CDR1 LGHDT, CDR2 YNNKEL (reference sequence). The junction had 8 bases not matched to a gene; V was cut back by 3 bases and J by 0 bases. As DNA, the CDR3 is TGTGCCAGCAGCCAGGGACTTAGCGGGGGGACCTCCTACAATGAGCAGTTCTTC. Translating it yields CASSQGLSGGTSYNEQFF.

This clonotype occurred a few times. The CDR3 DNA reads TGTGCCAGCAGCCAAGAAGGTAGAGGGGCAGGCGGCGGACACACTGAAGCTTTCTTT. Translating gives CASSQEGRGAGGGHTEAFF. The gene calls are TRBV4-2 and TRBJ1-1; D is possibly TRBD1 (5 bases). V was cut by 0 bases and J by 3 bases, with 23 bases left in between. The germline V gene has CDR1 LGHNA and CDR2 YNFKEQ. CDR3 size: 19 residues.

The CDR3 DNA reads TGTGCCAGCAGCCAAGAACCACAGGCCTACAATGAGCAGTACTTC. The encoded protein is CASSQEPQAYNEQYF. The chain joins TRBV3-1 to TRBJ2-7; D is possibly TRBD1 (5 bases). Germline assignment: CDR1 LGHDT and CDR2 YNNKEL (reference sequence). CDR3 size: 15 residues. The germline V and J ends were trimmed by 0 bases and 7 bases, with 16 bases remaining between them.

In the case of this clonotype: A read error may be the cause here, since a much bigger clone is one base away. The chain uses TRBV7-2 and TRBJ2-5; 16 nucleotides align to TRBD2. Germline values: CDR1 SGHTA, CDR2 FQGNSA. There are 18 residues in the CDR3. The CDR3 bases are TGTGCCAACAGCTTATATGGGACTAGCGGGGGGGCGACCGAGACCCAGTACTTC. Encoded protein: CANSLYGTSGGATETQYF.

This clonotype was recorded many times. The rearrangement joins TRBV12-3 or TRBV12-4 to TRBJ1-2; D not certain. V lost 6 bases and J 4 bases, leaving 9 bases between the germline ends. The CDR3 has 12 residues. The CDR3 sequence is CASSVGLYGYTF. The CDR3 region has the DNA TGTGCCAGCAGCGTAGGCCTCTATGGCTACACCTTC.

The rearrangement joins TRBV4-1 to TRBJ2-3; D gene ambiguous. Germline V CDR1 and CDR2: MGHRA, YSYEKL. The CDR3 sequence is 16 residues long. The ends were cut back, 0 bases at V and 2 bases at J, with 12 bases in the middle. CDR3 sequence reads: CASSQDNGRDTDTQYF. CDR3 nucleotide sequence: TGCGCCAGCAGCCAAGATAACGGCAGAGACACAGATACGCAGTATTTT.

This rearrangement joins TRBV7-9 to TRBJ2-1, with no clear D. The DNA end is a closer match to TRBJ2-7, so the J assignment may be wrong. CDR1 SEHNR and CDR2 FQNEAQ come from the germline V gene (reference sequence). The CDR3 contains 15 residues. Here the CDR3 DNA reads TGTGCCAGCAGCCCCCCCGGGTTTTCCTACAATGAGCAGTACTTC. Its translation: CASSPPGFSYNEQYF.

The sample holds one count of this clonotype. The CDR3 coding sequence is TGTGCCACCAGTGAGGCAGATACGCAGTATTTT. Encoded protein: CATSEADTQYF. The rearrangement joins TRBV24-1 to TRBJ2-3, with D uncertain. The CDR3 is made up of 11 amino acids. Trimming removed 4 bases from V and 4 bases from J, with 2 bases in between. Germline-derived CDR1 and CDR2 are KGHDR and SFDVKD.

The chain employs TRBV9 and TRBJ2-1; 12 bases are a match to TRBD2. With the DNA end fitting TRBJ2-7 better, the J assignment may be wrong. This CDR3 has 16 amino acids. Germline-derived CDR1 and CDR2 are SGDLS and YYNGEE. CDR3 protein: CASSLTSGGPYNEQYF. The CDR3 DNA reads TGTGCCAGCAGTCTTACTAGCGGGGGGCCCTACAATGAGCAGTACTTC.

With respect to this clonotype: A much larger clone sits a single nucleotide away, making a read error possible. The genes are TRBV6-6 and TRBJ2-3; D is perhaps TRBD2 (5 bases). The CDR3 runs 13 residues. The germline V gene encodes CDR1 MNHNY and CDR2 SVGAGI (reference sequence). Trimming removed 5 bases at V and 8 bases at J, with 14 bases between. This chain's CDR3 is CASSPADLGTQYF. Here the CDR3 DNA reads TGTGCCAGCAGTCCGGCGGACTTAGGTACGCAGTATTTT.

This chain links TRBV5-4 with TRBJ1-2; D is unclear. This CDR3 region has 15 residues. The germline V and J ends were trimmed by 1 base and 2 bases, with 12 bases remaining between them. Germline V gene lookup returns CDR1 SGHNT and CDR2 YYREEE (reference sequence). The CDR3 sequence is CASSLKSDLNYGYTF. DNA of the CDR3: TGTGCCAGCAGCTTGAAGTCAGACCTCAACTATGGCTACACCTTC.

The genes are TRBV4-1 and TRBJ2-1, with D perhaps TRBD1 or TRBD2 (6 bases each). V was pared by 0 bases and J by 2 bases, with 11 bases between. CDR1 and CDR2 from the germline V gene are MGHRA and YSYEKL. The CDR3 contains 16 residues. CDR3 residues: CASSQDRRDTYNEQFF. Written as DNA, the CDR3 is TGCGCCAGCAGCCAAGATAGGCGGGACACCTACAATGAGCAGTTCTTC.